The 23 T cell receptor beta chains reported below all come from one sample, sequenced in a study of blood T cells in healthy people across ages (dated by TCRdb to the mid-2010s). Preparation of the library involved 5' RACE. TCRdb lists the instrument as Illumina HiSeq 2500. A second PCR of roughly 7 to 11 cycles was performed with a sample-barcoded 5' primer and a J-beta primer mix. TCRdb applied fastp at Q25 and MiXCR to the public reads, then kept only in-frame beta chains. Rows are combined by CDR3 protein, so each entry shows the most common genes and DNA. The sample data list under 800,000 distinct CDR3 sequences, and roughly 43% of these were observed just once. Less than 25% of the sample belongs to the ten largest clones. The source material was blood. These receptors originate from a woman aged 55-75 years in good health.

This clonotype was seen a few times. The V gene is TRBV28, the J gene TRBJ2-5, with TRBD1 matching over 9 bases. V shed 3 bases, J shed 4 bases, and the junction held 6 bases outside the gene matches. Looked up from germline, CDR1 is MDHEN and CDR2 is SYDVKM. This CDR3 is built from 15 residues. As DNA, the CDR3 is TGTGCCAGCAGTTTGGGACAGGGTCAGGTAGAGACCCAGTACTTC. It is translated as CASSLGQGQVETQYF.

The V call is TRBV7-8, the J call TRBJ2-7; D might be TRBD1 or TRBD2, each matching 6 bases. The CDR3 totals 18 residues. V was trimmed by 5 bases and J by 2 bases, leaving 25 bases between them. CDR1 SGHVS and CDR2 FQNEAQ come from the germline V gene. The CDR3 protein is CASSAGVGHGGITYEQYF. The CDR3 bases are TGTGCCAGCAGCGCAGGGGTCGGACATGGGGGGATTACCTACGAGCAGTACTTC.

This clonotype occurred once. The V and J genes are TRBV5-1 and TRBJ1-1; D is uncertain. There are 12 residues in the CDR3. Germline loops: CDR1 SGHRS, CDR2 YFSETQ. The V end lost 6 bases, the J end lost 1 base, and 7 bases lay between the germline ends. The CDR3 spells CASNEGNTEAFF. The CDR3 DNA sequence: TGCGCCAGCAACGAAGGGAACACTGAAGCTTTCTTT.

The J gene is TRBJ2-1, the V gene TRBV20-1, with D perhaps TRBD1 (6 bases). Looked up from germline, CDR1 is DFQATT and CDR2 is SNEGSKA (reference sequence). V was trimmed by 3 bases and J by 4 bases, leaving 13 bases between them. The CDR3 loop spans 14 amino acids. This chain's CDR3 is CSASGAGAYNEQFF. CDR3 nucleotide sequence: TGCAGTGCTAGTGGGGCAGGGGCTTACAATGAGCAGTTCTTC.

The chain links TRBV20-1 to TRBJ1-1, with 9 bases matching TRBD1. Trimming removed 5 bases from V and 5 bases from J; junction bases left unmatched: 9. The V gene's germline CDR1 is DFQATT and CDR2 SNEGSKA (reference sequence). This CDR3 has 14 residues. Here the CDR3 reads CSAFAGQGRTEAFF. In DNA form, the CDR3 reads TGCAGTGCTTTCGCCGGACAGGGGAGGACTGAAGCTTTCTTT.

This chain uses TRBV20-1 with TRBJ1-5; 7 bases align to TRBD1. In germline, CDR1 is DFQATT, CDR2 SNEGSKA (reference sequence). The J segment lost 0 bases and the V segment lost 2 bases, leaving 4 bases of the junction unmatched. The CDR3 loop spans 15 amino acids. The chain's CDR3 is CSARQGGYSNQPQHF. The CDR3 DNA reads as TGCAGTGCTAGACAGGGGGGTTATAGCAATCAGCCCCAGCATTTT.

V and J are TRBV5-1 and TRBJ1-1; 12 bases are a match to TRBD1. The length of the CDR3 is 17 residues. Trimming cost V 4 bases and J 3 bases; bases outside gene matches: 10. Germline CDR1 reads SGHRS; CDR2 reads YFSETQ. The CDR3 protein is CASSHRDRGLLDTEAFF. The CDR3 region has the DNA TGCGCCAGCAGCCACCGGGACAGGGGGCTCTTGGACACTGAAGCTTTCTTT.

The gene calls are TRBV25-1 and TRBJ2-3, with D hard to call. Germline CDR1 reads MGHDK; CDR2 reads SYGVNS. With 8 bases removed from V and 2 bases from J, the gap between germline ends came to 8 bases. This CDR3 has 12 amino acids. The DNA of the CDR3 is TGTGCCAGCCGATCTCTCACAGATACGCAGTATTTT. It yields the protein CASRSLTDTQYF.

A single count supports this clonotype. CDR3 coding DNA: TGCAGCGTTCTTGCGGAGTCTGGAAACACCATATATTTT. It yields the protein CSVLAESGNTIYF. V is TRBV29-1 and J is TRBJ1-3, with no clear D. Germline assignment: CDR1 SQVTM and CDR2 ANQGSEA. Between the trimmed V and J ends, which lost 5 bases and 1 base, there was a span of 9 bases. The CDR3 runs 13 residues.

This clonotype is a singleton in its sample. The V gene is TRBV20-1, the J gene TRBJ2-1, with 7 bases lining up with TRBD2. Germline CDR1 and CDR2: DFQATT and SNEGSKA (reference sequence). CDR3 length: 19 residues. V was pared by 1 base and J by 4 bases, with 19 bases of the junction left unmatched. The CDR3 bases are TGCAGTGCTAGAGCCACCCGTTCTTTGACTAGCAGTCGATACAATGAGCAGTTCTTC. Translated, it gives CSARATRSLTSSRYNEQFF.

This clonotype came up a few times. The J gene is TRBJ2-1, the V gene TRBV6-1; no firm D call. The CDR3 loop spans 12 amino acids. CDR1 is MNHNS, CDR2 SASEGT, per germline. V shed 1 base and J shed 10 bases, with 8 bases lying between them. The CDR3 DNA reads TGTGCCAGCAGTGAAGGGGTGACAGAGCAGTTCTTC. Amino acids: CASSEGVTEQFF.

This sequence joins TRBV30 and TRBJ2-1; D is perhaps TRBD1 (7 bases). The CDR3 has 17 residues. V lost 5 bases and J lost 5, with 25 bases in between. Germline CDR1 and CDR2: GTSNPN and SVGIG (reference sequence). The CDR3 reads CAWGRDSLETGDNEQFF. As DNA, the CDR3 is TGTGCCTGGGGTCGGGACTCCTTAGAAACAGGGGACAATGAGCAGTTCTTC.

V usage is TRBV7-3 and J usage is TRBJ2-2, with D perhaps matching TRBD1 (6 bases). Germline CDR1 and CDR2: SGHTA and FQGTGA. V was clipped by 2 bases and J by 4 bases, with 17 bases between them. This CDR3 contains 17 residues. CDR3 sequence: CASSLQPSGAGTGELFF. The CDR3 DNA is TGTGCCAGCAGCTTACAGCCTTCAGGGGCCGGCACCGGGGAGCTGTTTTTT.

On this clonotype itself: The limits of the CDR3 on the DNA are not certain, so only TCRdb's listed CDR3 is given. V is TRBV7-5 and J is TRBJ2-7; no DNA check was done on the table's D call, TRBD1. TRBV7-5 is recorded as a pseudogene. Termini included, the CDR3 measures 17 amino acids. CDR3 in amino acids: CISVSEANGGYPYEQYF.

V usage is TRBV28 and J usage is TRBJ1-6; no clear D gene. Between the trimmed V and J ends, which lost 6 bases and 8 bases, there was a span of 14 bases. This CDR3 has 14 amino acids. CDR1 is MDHEN and CDR2 is SYDVKM in the germline V gene. The CDR3 protein is CASRDLPFDSPLHF. DNA of the CDR3: TGTGCCAGCAGGGACCTCCCGTTTGATTCACCCCTCCACTTT.

The chain employs TRBV6-5 and TRBJ2-7; a possible D gene is TRBD1 (5 bases). V lost 0 bases and J 11 bases, leaving 11 bases between the germline ends. The CDR3 runs 12 residues. Germline V CDR1 and CDR2: MNHEY, SVGAGI. This chain's CDR3 is CASSYSGRPEYF. In DNA form, the CDR3 reads TGTGCCAGCAGTTACTCGGGGCGGCCGGAGTACTTC.

V and J are TRBV4-1 and TRBJ1-4, with D maybe TRBD1 (5 bases). Trimming left V 8 bases short and J 0 bases short, with 16 bases between. CDR1 is MGHRA and CDR2 is YSYEKL in the germline V gene. The CDR3 is 16 residues long. CDR3 amino acids: CASSPGGYATNEKLFF. The CDR3 nucleotides read TGCGCCAGCTCGCCCGGGGGATATGCAACTAATGAAAAACTGTTTTTT.

The sample holds a few counts of this clonotype. The chain couples TRBV28 to TRBJ2-3; perhaps D is TRBD1 or TRBD2 (5 bases each). The germline V and J ends were trimmed by 3 bases and 6 bases, with 13 bases remaining between them. The CDR3 runs to 14 residues. CDR1 and CDR2 from the germline V gene are MDHEN and SYDVKM. In nucleotides, the CDR3 is TGTGCCAGCAGTTTTCCACGAGGGACGGATACGCAGTATTTT. Translated, it gives CASSFPRGTDTQYF.

There are a few counts of this clonotype. The rearrangement joins TRBV20-1 to TRBJ2-7; TRBD1 aligns across 7 bases. Trimming removed 4 bases from V and 4 bases from J; junction bases left unmatched: 7. This CDR3 has 13 amino acids. CDR1 is DFQATT, CDR2 SNEGSKA, per germline (reference sequence). The CDR3 protein is CSAISGGQYEQYF. CDR3 in DNA: TGCAGTGCTATTTCAGGGGGACAATACGAGCAGTACTTC.

This clonotype was recorded a few times. The chain employs TRBV5-8 and TRBJ2-7; D may correspond to TRBD1 or TRBD2 (5 bases each). CDR3 length: 15 amino acids. V was clipped by 5 bases and J by 2 bases, with 17 bases between them. Looked up from germline, CDR1 is SGHTS and CDR2 is YDEGEE. The CDR3: CASRPAGTGTYEQYF. In DNA form, the CDR3 reads TGTGCCAGCAGGCCTGCCGGGACGGGAACCTACGAGCAGTACTTC.

This rearrangement joins TRBV5-1 to TRBJ2-3, with 10 bases aligning to TRBD2. The CDR3 loop spans 15 amino acids. Trimming cost V 2 bases and J 2 bases; bases outside gene matches: 2. The germline V gene has CDR1 SGHRS and CDR2 YFSETQ. The CDR3 region has the DNA TGCGCCAGCAGCTTTAGCGGGAGGCTCACAGATACGCAGTATTTT. Translating it yields CASSFSGRLTDTQYF. Together with reference TRBV5-1 and TRBJ2-3, the CDR3 gives the full variable domain: KAGVTQTPRYLIKTRGQQVTLSCSPISGHRSVSWYQQTPGQGLQFLFEYFSETQRNKGNFPGRFSGRQFSNSRSEMNVSTLELGDSALYLCASSFSGRLTDTQYFGPGTRLTVL.

Only a few counts were recorded for this clonotype. The chain joins TRBV4-1 to TRBJ2-7; no reliable D call. The germline V gene encodes CDR1 MGHRA and CDR2 YSYEKL. Trimming removed 0 bases at V and 5 bases at J, with 8 bases between. The CDR3 has 13 amino acids. The CDR3 DNA reads TGCGCCAGCAGCCAAGATCGGCTCCACGAGCAGTACTTC. Translating gives CASSQDRLHEQYF.

The gene calls are TRBV11-2 and TRBJ1-6; D possibly corresponds to TRBD1 (5 bases). V lost 1 base and J lost 7, with 11 bases in between. Germline assignment: CDR1 SGHAT and CDR2 FQNNGV. The CDR3 spans 15 residues. The CDR3 loop is CASSLVGDRNSPLHF. In DNA, the CDR3 is TGTGCCAGCAGCTTAGTAGGGGATCGGAATTCACCCCTCCACTTT.